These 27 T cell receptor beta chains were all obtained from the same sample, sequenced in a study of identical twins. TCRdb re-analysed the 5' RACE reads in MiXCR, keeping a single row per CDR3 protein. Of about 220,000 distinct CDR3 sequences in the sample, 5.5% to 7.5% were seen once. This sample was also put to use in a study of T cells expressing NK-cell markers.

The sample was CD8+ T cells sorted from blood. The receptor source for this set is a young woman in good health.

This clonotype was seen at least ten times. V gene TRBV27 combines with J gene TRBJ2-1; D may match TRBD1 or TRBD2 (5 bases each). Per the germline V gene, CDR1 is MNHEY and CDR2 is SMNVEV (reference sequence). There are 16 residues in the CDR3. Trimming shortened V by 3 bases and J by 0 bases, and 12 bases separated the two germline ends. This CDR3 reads CASSLWGPSSYNEQFF. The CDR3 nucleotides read TGTGCCAGCAGTTTGTGGGGACCGAGCTCCTACAATGAGCAGTTCTTC.

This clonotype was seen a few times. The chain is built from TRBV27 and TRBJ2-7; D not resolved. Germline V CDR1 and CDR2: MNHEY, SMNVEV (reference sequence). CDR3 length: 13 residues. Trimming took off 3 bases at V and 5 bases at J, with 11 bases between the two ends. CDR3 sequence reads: CASSFGRPDEQYF. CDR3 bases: TGTGCCAGCAGTTTCGGTCGGCCTGACGAGCAGTACTTC.

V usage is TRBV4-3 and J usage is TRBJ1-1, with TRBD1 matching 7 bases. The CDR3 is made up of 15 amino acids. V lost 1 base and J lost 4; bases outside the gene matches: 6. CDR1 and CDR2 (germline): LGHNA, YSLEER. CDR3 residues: CASSQGAGGGTEAFF. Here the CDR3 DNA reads TGCGCCAGCAGCCAAGGAGCAGGGGGTGGCACTGAAGCTTTCTTT.

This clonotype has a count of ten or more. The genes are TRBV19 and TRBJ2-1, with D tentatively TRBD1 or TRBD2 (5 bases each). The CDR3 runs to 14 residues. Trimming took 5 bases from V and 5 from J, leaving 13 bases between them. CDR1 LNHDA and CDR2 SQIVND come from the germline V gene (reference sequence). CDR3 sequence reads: CASSWGRSNNEQFF. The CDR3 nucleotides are TGTGCCAGTAGTTGGGGACGCAGCAACAATGAGCAGTTCTTC.

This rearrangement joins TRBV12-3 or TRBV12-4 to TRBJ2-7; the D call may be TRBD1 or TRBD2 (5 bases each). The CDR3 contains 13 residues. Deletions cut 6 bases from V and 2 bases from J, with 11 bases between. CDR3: CASSRDGPYEQYF. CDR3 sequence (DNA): TGTGCCAGCAGCCGGGACGGTCCCTACGAGCAGTACTTC.

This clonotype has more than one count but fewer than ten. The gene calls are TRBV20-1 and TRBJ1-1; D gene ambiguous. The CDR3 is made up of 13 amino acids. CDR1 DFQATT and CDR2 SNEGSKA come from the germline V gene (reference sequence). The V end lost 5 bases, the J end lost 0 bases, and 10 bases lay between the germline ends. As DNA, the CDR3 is TGCAGTGCTCTACTTACAGTGAACACTGAAGCTTTCTTT. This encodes CSALLTVNTEAFF.

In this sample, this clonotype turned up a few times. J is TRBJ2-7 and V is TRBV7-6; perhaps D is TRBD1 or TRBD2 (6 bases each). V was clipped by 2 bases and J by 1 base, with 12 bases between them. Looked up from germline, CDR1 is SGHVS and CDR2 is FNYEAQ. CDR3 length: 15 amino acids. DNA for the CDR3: TGTGCCAGCAGCTTATTGGGGGGCAGATCCTACGAGCAGTACTTC. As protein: CASSLLGGRSYEQYF.

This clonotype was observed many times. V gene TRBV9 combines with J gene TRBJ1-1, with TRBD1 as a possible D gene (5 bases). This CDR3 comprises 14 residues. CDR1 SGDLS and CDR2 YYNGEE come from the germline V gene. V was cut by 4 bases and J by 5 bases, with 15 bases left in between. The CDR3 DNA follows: TGTGCCAGCAGCCTCTCCGGGGCGAGAACTGAAGCTTTCTTT. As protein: CASSLSGARTEAFF.

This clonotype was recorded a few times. CDR3 sequence: CASSPLTGGNYKTYEQYF. The CDR3 coding sequence is TGTGCCAGCAGTCCGTTGACAGGGGGCAATTACAAAACCTACGAGCAGTACTTC. This sequence joins TRBV27 and TRBJ2-7; TRBD1 matches 10 bases. Trimming took 5 bases from V and 2 from J; bases not matched to a gene: 15. Looked up from germline, CDR1 is MNHEY and CDR2 is SMNVEV (reference sequence). CDR3 size: 18 residues.

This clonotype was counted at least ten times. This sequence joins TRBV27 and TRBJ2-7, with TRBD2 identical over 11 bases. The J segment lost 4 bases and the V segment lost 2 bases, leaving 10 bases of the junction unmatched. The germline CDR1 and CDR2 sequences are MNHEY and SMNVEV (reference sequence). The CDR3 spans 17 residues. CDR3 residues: CASSLPPGTSGQYEQYF. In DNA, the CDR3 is TGTGCCAGCAGTTTACCTCCCGGGACTAGCGGCCAGTACGAGCAGTACTTC.

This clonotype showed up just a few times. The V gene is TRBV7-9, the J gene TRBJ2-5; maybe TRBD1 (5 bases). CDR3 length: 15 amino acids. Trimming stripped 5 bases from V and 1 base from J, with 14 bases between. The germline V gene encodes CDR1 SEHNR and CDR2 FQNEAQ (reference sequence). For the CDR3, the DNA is TGTGCCAGCAGCGTCGGGCCTGGGGCCCAAGAGACCCAGTACTTC. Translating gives CASSVGPGAQETQYF.

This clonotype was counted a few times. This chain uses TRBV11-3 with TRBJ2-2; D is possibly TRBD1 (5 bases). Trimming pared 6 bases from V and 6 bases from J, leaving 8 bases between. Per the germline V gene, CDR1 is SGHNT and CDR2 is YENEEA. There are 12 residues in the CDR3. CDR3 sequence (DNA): TGTGCCAGCAGAATAGGGGCCGGGGAGCTGTTTTTT. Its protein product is CASRIGAGELFF.

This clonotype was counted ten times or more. The CDR3 DNA reads as TGTGCCAGCAGCTCAGCGGGCAGGGCTAACGAGCAGTACTTC. Its translation is CASSSAGRANEQYF. The rearrangement joins TRBV7-9 to TRBJ2-7; tentatively, D is TRBD2 (6 bases). CDR3 size: 14 residues. Trimming shortened V by 4 bases and J by 5 bases, and 15 bases separated the two germline ends. Germline V lookup: CDR1 SEHNR, CDR2 FQNEAQ (reference sequence).

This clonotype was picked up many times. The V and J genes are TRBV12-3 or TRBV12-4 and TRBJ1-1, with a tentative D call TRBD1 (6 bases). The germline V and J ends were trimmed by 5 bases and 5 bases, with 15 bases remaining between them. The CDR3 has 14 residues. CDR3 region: CASSPSGARTEAFF. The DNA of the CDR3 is TGTGCCAGCAGTCCCTCGGGGGCTCGGACTGAAGCTTTCTTT.

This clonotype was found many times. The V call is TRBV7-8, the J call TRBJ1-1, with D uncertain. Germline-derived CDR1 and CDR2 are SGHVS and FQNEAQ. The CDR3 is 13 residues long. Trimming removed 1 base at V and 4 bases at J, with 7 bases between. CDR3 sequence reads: CASSLGKVTEAFF. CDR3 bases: TGTGCCAGCAGCTTAGGCAAGGTCACTGAAGCTTTCTTT.

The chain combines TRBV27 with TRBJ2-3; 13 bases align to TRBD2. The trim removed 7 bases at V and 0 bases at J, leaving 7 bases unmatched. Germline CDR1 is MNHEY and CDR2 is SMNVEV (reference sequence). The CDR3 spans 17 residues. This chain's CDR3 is CASTLLAGGTSTDTQYF. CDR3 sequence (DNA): TGTGCCAGCACCCTACTAGCGGGGGGGACTAGCACAGATACGCAGTATTTT.

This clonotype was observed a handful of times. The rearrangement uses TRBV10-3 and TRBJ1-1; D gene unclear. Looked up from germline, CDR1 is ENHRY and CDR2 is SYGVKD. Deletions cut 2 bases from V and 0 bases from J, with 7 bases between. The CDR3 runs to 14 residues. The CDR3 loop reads CAISEQEMNTEAFF. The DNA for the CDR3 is TGTGCCATCAGTGAGCAAGAGATGAACACTGAAGCTTTCTTT.

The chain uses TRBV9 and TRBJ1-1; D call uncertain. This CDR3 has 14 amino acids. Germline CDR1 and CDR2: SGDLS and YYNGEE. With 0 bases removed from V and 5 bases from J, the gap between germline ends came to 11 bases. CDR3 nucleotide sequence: TGTGCCAGCAGCGTAGGTTCGAGGGAAACTGAAGCTTTCTTT. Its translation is CASSVGSRETEAFF.

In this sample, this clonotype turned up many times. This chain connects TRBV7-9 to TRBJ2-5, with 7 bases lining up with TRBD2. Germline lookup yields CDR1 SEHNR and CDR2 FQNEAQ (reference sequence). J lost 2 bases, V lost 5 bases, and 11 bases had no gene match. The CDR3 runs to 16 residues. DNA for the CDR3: TGTGCCAGCAGCCCTGATATCGGGGGGTTACAAGAGACCCAGTACTTC. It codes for CASSPDIGGLQETQYF.

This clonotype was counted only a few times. CDR3 in DNA: TGTGCCAGCAGTGGGGGGAGGCGGAGCTCCTACAATGAGCAGTTCTTC. This sequence encodes CASSGGRRSSYNEQFF. The chain uses TRBV6-2 or TRBV6-3 and TRBJ2-1, with TRBD2 as a possible D gene (6 bases). The germline V and J ends were trimmed by 5 bases and 0 bases, with 14 bases remaining between them. The length of the CDR3 is 16 residues. CDR1 is MNHEY and CDR2 is SVGEGT in the germline V gene.

CDR3 sequence reads: CASSSGQFLNTGELFF. DNA for the CDR3: TGTGCCAGCAGCTCCGGACAGTTCTTGAACACCGGGGAGCTGTTTTTT. The J gene is TRBJ2-2, the V gene TRBV7-2; D might be TRBD1 (6 bases). This CDR3 is built from 16 residues. The V gene's germline CDR1 is SGHTA and CDR2 FQGNSA. V shed 4 bases and J shed 1 base, with 13 bases lying between them.

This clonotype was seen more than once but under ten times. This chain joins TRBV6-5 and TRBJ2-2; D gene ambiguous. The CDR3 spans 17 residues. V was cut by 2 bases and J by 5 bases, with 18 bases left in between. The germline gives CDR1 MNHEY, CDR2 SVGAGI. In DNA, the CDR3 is TGTGCCAGCAGTTACCCTGGACCCAAGAGTAAGACCGGGGAGCTGTTTTTT. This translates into CASSYPGPKSKTGELFF.

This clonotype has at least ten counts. This CDR3 reads CASSPVKGHTEAFF. CDR3 DNA: TGTGCCAGCAGCCCCGTAAAAGGCCACACTGAAGCTTTCTTT. The chain couples TRBV27 to TRBJ1-1, with no clear D. The CDR3 spans 14 residues. Trimming pared 6 bases from V and 3 bases from J, leaving 14 bases between. The V gene's germline CDR1 is MNHEY and CDR2 SMNVEV (reference sequence).

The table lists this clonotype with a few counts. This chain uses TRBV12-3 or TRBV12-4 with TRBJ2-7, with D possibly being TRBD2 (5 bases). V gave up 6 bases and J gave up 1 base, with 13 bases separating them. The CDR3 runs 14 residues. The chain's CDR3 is CASSLGSASYEQYF. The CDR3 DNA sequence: TGTGCCAGCAGCCTGGGTAGCGCGTCCTACGAGCAGTACTTC.

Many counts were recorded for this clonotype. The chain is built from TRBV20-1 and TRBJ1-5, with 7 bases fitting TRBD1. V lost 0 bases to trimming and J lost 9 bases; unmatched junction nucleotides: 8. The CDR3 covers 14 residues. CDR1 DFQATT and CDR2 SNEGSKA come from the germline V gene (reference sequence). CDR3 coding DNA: TGCAGTGCTAGAGACCACAGGGGTGCCGTGCCCCAGCATTTT. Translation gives CSARDHRGAVPQHF.

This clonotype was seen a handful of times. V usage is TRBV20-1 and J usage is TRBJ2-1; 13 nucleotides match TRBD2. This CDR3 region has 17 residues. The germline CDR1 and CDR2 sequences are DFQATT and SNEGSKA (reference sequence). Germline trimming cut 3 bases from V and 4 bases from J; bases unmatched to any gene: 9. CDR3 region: CSARIERTSGRYNEQFF. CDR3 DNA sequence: TGCAGTGCTAGGATTGAGCGGACTAGCGGGAGATACAATGAGCAGTTCTTC.

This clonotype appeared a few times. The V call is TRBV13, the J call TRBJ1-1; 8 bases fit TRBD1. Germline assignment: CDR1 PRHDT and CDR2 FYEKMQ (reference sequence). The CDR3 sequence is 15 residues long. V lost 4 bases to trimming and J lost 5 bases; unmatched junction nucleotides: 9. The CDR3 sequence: CASSSSGQGRTEAFF. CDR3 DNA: TGTGCCAGCAGCTCTTCCGGACAGGGCAGGACTGAAGCTTTCTTT.